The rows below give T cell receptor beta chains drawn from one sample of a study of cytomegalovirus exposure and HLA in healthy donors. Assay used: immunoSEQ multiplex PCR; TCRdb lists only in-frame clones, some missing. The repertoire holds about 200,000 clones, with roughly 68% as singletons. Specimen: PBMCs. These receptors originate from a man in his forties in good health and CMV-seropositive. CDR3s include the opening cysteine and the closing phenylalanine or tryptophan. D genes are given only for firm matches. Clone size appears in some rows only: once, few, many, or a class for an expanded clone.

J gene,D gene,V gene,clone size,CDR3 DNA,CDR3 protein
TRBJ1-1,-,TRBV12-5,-,TGTGCTAGTGCTCGTGGGGGGGGCATGAACACTGAAGCTTTCTTT,CASARGGGMNTEAFF
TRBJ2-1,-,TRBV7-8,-,TGTGCCAGCAGCTTAGGTAGCGGCTCCTACAATGAGCAGTTCTTC,CASSLGSGSYNEQFF
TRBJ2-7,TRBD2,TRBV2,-,TGTGCCAGCGGTCGACTAGCGGGGATATACGAGCAGTACTTC,CASGRLAGIYEQYF
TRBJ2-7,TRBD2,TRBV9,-,TGTGCCAGCAGCGTTAGCTGGACTAGCGGGGCCTACGAGCAGTACTTC,CASSVSWTSGAYEQYF
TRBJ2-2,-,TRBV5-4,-,TGTGCCAGCAGCTTGGAAGCGGTTGCCGGGGAGCTGTTTTTT,CASSLEAVAGELFF
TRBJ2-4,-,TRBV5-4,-,TGTGCCAGCAGCCCAGGAATCAGGGGCCCAGAAAACATTCAGTACTTC,CASSPGIRGPENIQYF
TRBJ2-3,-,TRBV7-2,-,TGTGCCAGCAGTTTGGTGGCGACTAGCACAGATACGCAGTATTTT,CASSLVATSTDTQYF
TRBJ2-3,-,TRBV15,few,TGTGCCACCAGCCTCGGGGGAAGCACAGATACGCAGTATTTT,CATSLGGSTDTQYF
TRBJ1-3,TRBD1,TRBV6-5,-,TGTGCCAGCAGACGACAGGGGAATGGAAACACCATATATTTT,CASRRQGNGNTIYF
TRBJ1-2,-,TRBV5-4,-,TGTGCCAGCAGCTTACCTGACAGTCTCGGCGGCTACACCTTC,CASSLPDSLGGYTF
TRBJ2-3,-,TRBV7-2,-,TGTGCCAGCAGCTTAGCCCCCGGCGGTAGCACAGATACGCAGTATTTT,CASSLAPGGSTDTQYF
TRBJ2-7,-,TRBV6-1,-,TGTGCCTTTTTTTTCAAGCAGAAGGCGGCATACGAGCAGTACTTC,CAFFFKQKAAYEQYF
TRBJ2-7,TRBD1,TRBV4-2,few,TGTGCCAGCAGCCAACCGGGACAGAACTACGAGCAGTACTTC,CASSQPGQNYEQYF
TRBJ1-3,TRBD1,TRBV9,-,TGTGCCAGCAGCCCGCGACAGGGGGTAGGAAACACCATATATTTT,CASSPRQGVGNTIYF
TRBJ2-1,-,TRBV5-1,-,TGCGCCAGCAGCTTGGACCTTGCGAGCTCCTACAATGAGCAGTTCTTC,CASSLDLASSYNEQFF
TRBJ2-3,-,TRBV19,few,TGTGCCAGTAGTATTCGGGCAGATACGCAGTATTTT,CASSIRADTQYF
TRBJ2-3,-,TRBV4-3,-,TGCGCCAGCAGCCAAGGGGGTCCGACAGCTACACCACATACGCAGTATTTT,CASSQGGPTATPHTQYF
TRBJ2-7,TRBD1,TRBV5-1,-,TGCGCCAGCAGCTTGGGGGGACAGGGTGGGTACGAGCAGTACTTC,CASSLGGQGGYEQYF
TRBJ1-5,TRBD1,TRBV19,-,TGTGCCAGTACCCCGGCAGGGGGCTATCAGCCCCAGCATTTT,CASTPAGGYQPQHF
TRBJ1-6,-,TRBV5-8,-,TGTGCCAGCAGCTATCTAGATGGTATTATGGCCTATAATTCACCCCTCCACTTT,CASSYLDGIMAYNSPLHF
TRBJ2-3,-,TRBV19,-,TGTGCCAGTAGTTCTACGGGGGGCACAGATACGCAGTATTTT,CASSSTGGTDTQYF
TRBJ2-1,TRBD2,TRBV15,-,TGTGCCACCAGCAGAGTTAAGCGGGAGGTTTACAATGAGCAGTTCTTC,CATSRVKREVYNEQFF
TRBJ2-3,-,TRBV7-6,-,TGTGCCAGCAGCTTAAGGGGTGGGAAGGGCGGATCAGATACGCAGTATTTT,CASSLRGGKGGSDTQYF
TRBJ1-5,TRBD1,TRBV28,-,TGTGCCATCCAGGGAGGGACAGGGGGCCAGCCCCAGCATTTT,CAIQGGTGGQPQHF
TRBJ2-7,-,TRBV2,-,TGTGCCAGCAGTGAGGGTCGCGCGGCGTCCGAGCAGTACTTC,CASSEGRAASEQYF
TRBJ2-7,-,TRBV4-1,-,TGCGCCAGCAGCCAAGAGGGGCTGCCATCCTACGAGCAGTACTTC,CASSQEGLPSYEQYF
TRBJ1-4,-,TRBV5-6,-,TGTGCCAGCAGCTCCCCGGGACACGGAACTAATGAAAAACTGTTTTTT,CASSSPGHGTNEKLFF
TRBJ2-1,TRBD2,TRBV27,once,TGTGCCAGCAGTCCCGGTAGCGGGGGGAAAAATGAGCAGTTCTTC,CASSPGSGGKNEQFF